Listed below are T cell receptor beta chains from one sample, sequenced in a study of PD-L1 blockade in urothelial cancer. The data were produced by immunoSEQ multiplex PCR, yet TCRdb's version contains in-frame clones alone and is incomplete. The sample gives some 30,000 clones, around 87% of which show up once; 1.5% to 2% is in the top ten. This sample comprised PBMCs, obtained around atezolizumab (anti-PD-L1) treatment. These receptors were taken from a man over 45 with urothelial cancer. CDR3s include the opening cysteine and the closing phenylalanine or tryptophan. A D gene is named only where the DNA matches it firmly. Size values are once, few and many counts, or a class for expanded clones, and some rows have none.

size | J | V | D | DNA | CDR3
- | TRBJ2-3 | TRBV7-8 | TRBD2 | TGTGCCAGCAGCTTATCTAGCGGGAGAGGGGGGATCACAGATACGCAGTATTTT | CASSLSSGRGGITDTQYF
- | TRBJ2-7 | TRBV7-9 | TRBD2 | TGTGCCAGCAGCCTGACTAGCGGACCGTTCTACGAGCAGTACTTC | CASSLTSGPFYEQYF
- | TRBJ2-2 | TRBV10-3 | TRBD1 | TGTGCCATCAGAGGACAGGGGAACACCGGGGAGCTGTTTTTT | CAIRGQGNTGELFF
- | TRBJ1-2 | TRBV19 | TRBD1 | TGTGCCAGTAGTAACGGGAACAGGGGGCTCCCGCGGAATGGCTACACCTTC | CASSNGNRGLPRNGYTF
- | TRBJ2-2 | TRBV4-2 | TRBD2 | TGTGCCAGCAGCCAAGATGGAAGCGGGGGGAGATCCGGGGAGCTGTTTTTT | CASSQDGSGGRSGELFF
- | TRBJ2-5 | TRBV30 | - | TGTGCCTGGAGCCCCGAGGGAGATAGCGGTCTGTACTTC | CAWSPEGDSGLYF
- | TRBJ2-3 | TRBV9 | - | TGTGCCAGCAGCGAGGCCCGGAGCTCCACAGATACGCAGTATTTT | CASSEARSSTDTQYF
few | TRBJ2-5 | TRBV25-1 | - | TGTGCCAGCAGTGAATCGAGGGAAGAGACCCAGTACTTC | CASSESREETQYF
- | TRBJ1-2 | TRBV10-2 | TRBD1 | TGCGCCAGCAGTGAGAACCCAGGGGGACGTAATGGCTACACCTTC | CASSENPGGRNGYTF
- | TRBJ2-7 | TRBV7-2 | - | TGTGCCAGCAGCTTAGCAGGGAGCTCCTACGAGCAGTACTTC | CASSLAGSSYEQYF
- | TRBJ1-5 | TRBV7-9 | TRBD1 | TGTGCCAGCAGCCCAGGGACAGCCTCGGATCAGCCCCAGCATTTT | CASSPGTASDQPQHF
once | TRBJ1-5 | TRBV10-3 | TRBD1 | TGTGCCATCAGGGGACAGGGAGTCAATCAGCCCCAGCATTTT | CAIRGQGVNQPQHF
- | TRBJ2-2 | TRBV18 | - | TGTGCCAGCTCACCCTTGGACAGTCCTGGCGGGGAGCTGTTTTTT | CASSPLDSPGGELFF
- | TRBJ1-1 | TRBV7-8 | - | TGTGCCAGCAGCTTAATCGTGACAGCTGAAGCTTTCTTT | CASSLIVTAEAFF
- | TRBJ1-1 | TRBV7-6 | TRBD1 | TGTGCCAGCAGCGCCATCCCGGGACAGGGTTTCTCTGGGGGTAACACTGAAGCTTTCTTT | CASSAIPGQGFSGGNTEAFF
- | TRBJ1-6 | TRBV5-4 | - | TGTGCCAGCAGCTTGGTGGGAGTCAATTCACCCCTCCACTTT | CASSLVGVNSPLHF
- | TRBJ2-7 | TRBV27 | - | TGTGCCAGCAGTTTATCGATTGTTAGGGGTTCATCCTACGAGCAGTACTTC | CASSLSIVRGSSYEQYF
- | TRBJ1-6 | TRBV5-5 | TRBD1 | TGTGCCAGCAGCGACAGGGAGAAGAGTTCACCCCTCCACTTT | CASSDREKSSPLHF
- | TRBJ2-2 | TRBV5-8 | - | TGTGCCAGCAGCTTGAGACAGAACACCGGGGAGCTGTTTTTT | CASSLRQNTGELFF
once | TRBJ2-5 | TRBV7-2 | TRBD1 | TGTGCCAGCAGCAGGACAGGGGGAGAGACCCAGTACTTC | CASSRTGGETQYF
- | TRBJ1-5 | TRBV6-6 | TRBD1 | TGTGCCAGCAGTTCGACAGGGGAGAGACGGCAGCCCCAGCATTTT | CASSSTGERRQPQHF
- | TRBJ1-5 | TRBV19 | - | TGTGCCAGTAGAGAGACGGGGAGAAGCAATCAGCCCCAGCATTTT | CASRETGRSNQPQHF
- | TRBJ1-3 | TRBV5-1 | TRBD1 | TGCGCCAGCAGCCCCAGGACAGGGGGAAACACCATATATTTT | CASSPRTGGNTIYF
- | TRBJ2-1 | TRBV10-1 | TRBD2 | TGCGCCAGCAGTAGTGCGGGGGGCCGGGAGTTCTTC | CASSSAGGREFF
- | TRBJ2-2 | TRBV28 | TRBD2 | TGTGCCAGCAGCCTCCTAACTAGCGGACCAACCGGGGAGCTGTTTTTT | CASSLLTSGPTGELFF
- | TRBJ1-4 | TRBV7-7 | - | TGTGCCAGCAGCTTAGGAAGGGTGGAGGGTGAAAAACTGTTTTTT | CASSLGRVEGEKLFF
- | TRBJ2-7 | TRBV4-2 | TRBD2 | TGTGCCAGCAGCCCTGAGGGACTAGCGGACTCCTACGAGCAGTACTTC | CASSPEGLADSYEQYF
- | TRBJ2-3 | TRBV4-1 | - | TGCGCCAGCAGCCAGGAAACGGGATTCTCTAGCACAGATACGCAGTATTTT | CASSQETGFSSTDTQYF
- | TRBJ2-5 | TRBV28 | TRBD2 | TGTGCCAGCACCCGGGGAGGGAGAAGAGAGACCCAGTACTTC | CASTRGGRRETQYF
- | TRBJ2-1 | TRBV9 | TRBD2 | TGTGCCAGCAGCGGCCTGCCGGGACTAGCGGGGAATGAGCAGTTCTTC | CASSGLPGLAGNEQFF
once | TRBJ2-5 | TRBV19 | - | TGTGCCAGTAGTACAGTAAAACAGGGAAGAGAGACCCAGTACTTC | CASSTVKQGRETQYF
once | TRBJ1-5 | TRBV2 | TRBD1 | TGTGCCAGCAGACGCTCGGACAGGGGAAGTCAGCCCCAGCATTTT | CASRRSDRGSQPQHF
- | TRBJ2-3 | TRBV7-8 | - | TGTGCCAGCAGCTTACTTACTAGCACAGATACGCAGTATTTT | CASSLLTSTDTQYF
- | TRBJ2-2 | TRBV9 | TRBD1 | TGTGCCAGCAGCCGCGGAGTAGGTTCGGGACAGGGTCTCACCGGGGAGCTGTTTTTT | CASSRGVGSGQGLTGELFF
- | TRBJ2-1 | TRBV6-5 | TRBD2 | TGTGCCAGCAGTTACTCCGGACTAGCGGGGGGCGGTGAGCAGTTCTTC | CASSYSGLAGGGEQFF
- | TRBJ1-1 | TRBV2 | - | TGTGCCAGCAGTGAAAGCAGTTTCAGGGTCCTTAACACTGAAGCTTTCTTT | CASSESSFRVLNTEAFF
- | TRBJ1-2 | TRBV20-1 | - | TGCAGTGCTAGCCGGGAGCTAGGCTACACCTTC | CSASRELGYTF
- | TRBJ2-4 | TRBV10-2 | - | TGCGCCAGCAGGGTAGCGGATCCGACCAAAAACATTCAGTACTTC | CASRVADPTKNIQYF
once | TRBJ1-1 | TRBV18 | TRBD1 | TGTGCCAGCTCACCACAGGGGGCTGTCGGGATGAACACTGAAGCTTTCTTT | CASSPQGAVGMNTEAFF
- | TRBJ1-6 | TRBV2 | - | TGTGCCAGCAGTGATGACAGCAATTCACCCCTCCACTTT | CASSDDSNSPLHF
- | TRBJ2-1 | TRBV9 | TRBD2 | TGTGCCAGCAGCGTAGAGCTAGCGGGGAATGAGCAGTTCTTC | CASSVELAGNEQFF
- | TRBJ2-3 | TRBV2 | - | TGTGCCAGCACCTCGAGGCTAGCTATCACAGATACGCAGTATTTT | CASTSRLAITDTQYF
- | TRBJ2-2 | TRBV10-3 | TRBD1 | TGTGCCATCAGTGAGTCGGGACAGGGACACACCGGGGAGCTGTTTTTT | CAISESGQGHTGELFF
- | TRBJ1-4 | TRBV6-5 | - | TGTGCCAGCAGTTACGGGACACGACATGAATTGTTTTTT | CASSYGTRHELFF
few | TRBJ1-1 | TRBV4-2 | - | TGTGCCAGCAGCCAAGCCACAGGGACTGAAGCTTTCTTT | CASSQATGTEAFF
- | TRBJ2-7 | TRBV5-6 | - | TGTGCCAGCAGCTCCCCCCTGGGAGCGAATCCCTACGAGCAGTACTTC | CASSSPLGANPYEQYF
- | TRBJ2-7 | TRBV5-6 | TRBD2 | TGTGCCAGCAGCTTGGCCGGGGACCTAGCGGGCCACGAGCAGTACTTC | CASSLAGDLAGHEQYF